In its sample, the clone carrying this TCR beta chain was seen a few times. Its antigen is unidentified. These data come from a study of shared clonotypes between healthy human individuals. Study context: Per donor, three plates held CD4 naive cells, three held CD4 memory, two held CD8 naive and one held CD8 memory. Study-level results: Clonotypes shared by all four sorted-subset donors had higher generation probabilities than non-shared clonotypes.

Trimming stripped 4 bases from V and 4 bases from J, with 14 bases between. The CDR3 has 14 residues. Germline assignment: CDR1 SGHDT and CDR2 YYEEEE. Libraries were prepared by immunoSEQ multiplex PCR; TCRdb keeps only in-frame clonotypes and omits some of them. The sample gives over a million clones, 78% of which show up once; 0.61% is in the top ten. All donors qualified as healthy HIV-negative adults and had experienced no recent acute infections or vaccinations. This clonotype was sampled from a young man in good health. Some clones in this sample may be carry-over from other donors' samples. The genes are TRBV5-6 and TRBJ1-1, with D tentatively TRBD1 (5 bases). The sequenced sample consisted of memory CD4+ T cells from PBMCs. Subset described: CD45RA-negative fraction. This CDR3 reads CASSPSIGGTEAFF. The CDR3 nucleotides are TGTGCCAGCAGCCCCAGCATCGGGGGCACTGAAGCTTTCTTT.